This T cell receptor beta chain comes out of a study of blood T cells in healthy people across ages. Study-wide points: Diversity figures based on one million T cells were deemed too low. In older individuals, TCR beta diversity per million T cells was lower, falling roughly linearly with age.

Combining a sample-barcoded 5' primer with a J-beta primer mix, a second PCR ran for about 7 to 11 cycles. Using its own MiXCR run on the 5' RACE reads, TCRdb lists one record per CDR3 protein. The sample includes some 800,000 distinct CDR3 sequences, 25% of them seen just once. V was pared by 0 bases and J by 6 bases, with 13 bases between. The CDR3 has 15 amino acids. Germline CDR1 SGHTA, CDR2 FQGNSA. This clonotype was counted a few times. Its antigen is undetermined. This sample also belongs to another study, concerning T cells of mothers and their children.

The sequenced sample was blood. V usage is TRBV7-2 and J usage is TRBJ2-3; perhaps D is TRBD1 or TRBD2 (5 bases each). This clonotype originated in a boy younger than 18 in good health. DNA for the CDR3: TGTGCCAGCAGCTTAGCGGTCGCCGGGACGGATACGCAGTATTTT. It is translated as CASSLAVAGTDTQYF.